Sequencing of this T cell receptor beta chain was carried out in a study of T-cell memory formation after mild COVID-19. V trimming: 7 bases; J trimming: 4 bases; junction bases outside the gene matches: 14. The length of the CDR3 is 16 residues. Sample barcodes and UMIs were carried by the TCR alpha and TCR beta cDNA libraries that 5'RACE generated with constant-segment primers. TCRdb recomputed calls from the 5' RACE reads with MiXCR, one row per CDR3 protein. The sample carries 300,000 to 400,000 distinct CDR3 sequences, 10% to 15% recorded once. The source of this sequence is a young man who had mild COVID-19 (a few samples of this study predate the infection). Cell type and time point are not known. Material: PBMCs or a T cell subset sorted from them (not recorded which). The chain uses TRBV12-3 or TRBV12-4 and TRBJ2-3; 7 bases are shared with TRBD1. This CDR3 reads CASKRRGPRAADTQYF. The CDR3 DNA reads TGTGCCAGCAAGCGAAGGGGGCCAAGGGCGGCAGATACGCAGTATTTT.